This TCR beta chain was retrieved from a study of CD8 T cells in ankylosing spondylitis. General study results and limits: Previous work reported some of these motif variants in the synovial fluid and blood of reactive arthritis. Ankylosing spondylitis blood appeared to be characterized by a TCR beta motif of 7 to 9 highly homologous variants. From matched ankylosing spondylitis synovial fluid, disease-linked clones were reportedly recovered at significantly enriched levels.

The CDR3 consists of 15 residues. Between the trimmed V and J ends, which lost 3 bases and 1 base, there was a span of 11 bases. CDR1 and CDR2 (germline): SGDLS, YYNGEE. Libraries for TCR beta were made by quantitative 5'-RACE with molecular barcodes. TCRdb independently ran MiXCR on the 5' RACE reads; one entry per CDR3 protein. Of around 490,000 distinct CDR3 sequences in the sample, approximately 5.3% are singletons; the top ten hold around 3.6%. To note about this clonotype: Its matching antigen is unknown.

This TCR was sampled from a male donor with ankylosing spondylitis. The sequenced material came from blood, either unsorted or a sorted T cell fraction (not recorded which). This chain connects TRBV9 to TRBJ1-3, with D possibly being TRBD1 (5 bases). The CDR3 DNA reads TGTGCCAGCAGCGCTGGGACCGCTTCTGGAAACACCATATATTTT. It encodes CASSAGTASGNTIYF. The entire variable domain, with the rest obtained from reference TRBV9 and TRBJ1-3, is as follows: DSGVTQTPKHLITATGQRVTLRCSPRSGDLSVYWYQQSLDQGLQFLIQYYNGEERAKGNILERFSAQQFPDLHSELNLSSLELGDSALYFCASSAGTASGNTIYFGEGSWLTVV.